This T cell receptor (beta chain) emerged from a study of blood T cell repertoires in COVID-19. Measured with immunoSEQ multiplex PCR; TCRdb has only the in-frame clones, and not every one. The repertoire holds tens of thousands of clones, with roughly 82% as singletons. This clone was observed a few times. This CDR3 has 15 residues. Germline assignment: CDR1 MDHEN and CDR2 SYDVKM. Trimming left V 5 bases short and J 0 bases short, with 11 bases between. V gene TRBV28 combines with J gene TRBJ1-3; D gene uncertain. This sequence was found in a man aged 55-75 years with acute or convalescent COVID-19. Sequences were obtained from peripheral blood. The CDR3 spells CASSQQRDSGNTIYF. As DNA, the CDR3 is TGTGCCAGCAGTCAGCAGAGGGACTCTGGAAACACCATATATTTT.